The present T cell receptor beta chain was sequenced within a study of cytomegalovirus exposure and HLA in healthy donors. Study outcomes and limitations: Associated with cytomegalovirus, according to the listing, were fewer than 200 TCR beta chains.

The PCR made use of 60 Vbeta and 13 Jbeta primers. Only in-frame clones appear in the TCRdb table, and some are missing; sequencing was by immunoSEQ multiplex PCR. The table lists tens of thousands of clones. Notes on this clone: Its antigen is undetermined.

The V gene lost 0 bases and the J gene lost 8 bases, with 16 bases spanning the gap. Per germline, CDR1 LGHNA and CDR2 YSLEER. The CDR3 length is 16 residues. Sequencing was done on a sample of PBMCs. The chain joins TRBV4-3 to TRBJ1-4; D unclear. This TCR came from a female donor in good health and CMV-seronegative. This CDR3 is CASSQEASGLGEKLFF. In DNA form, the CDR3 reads TGCGCCAGCAGCCAAGAGGCCAGCGGGCTTGGGGAAAAACTGTTTTTT.